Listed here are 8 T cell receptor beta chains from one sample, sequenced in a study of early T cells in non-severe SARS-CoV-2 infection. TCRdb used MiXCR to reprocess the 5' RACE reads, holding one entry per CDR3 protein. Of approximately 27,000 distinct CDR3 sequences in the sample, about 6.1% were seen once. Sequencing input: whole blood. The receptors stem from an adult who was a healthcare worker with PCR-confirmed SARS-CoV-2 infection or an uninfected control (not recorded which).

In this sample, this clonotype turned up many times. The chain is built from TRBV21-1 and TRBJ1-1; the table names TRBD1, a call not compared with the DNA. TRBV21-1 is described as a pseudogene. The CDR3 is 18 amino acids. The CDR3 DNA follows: TGTGCCAGCAGCAAAGGATACAGGCCGGGGTGTCAGAACACTGAAGCTTTCTTT. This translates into CASSKGYRPGCQNTEAFF.

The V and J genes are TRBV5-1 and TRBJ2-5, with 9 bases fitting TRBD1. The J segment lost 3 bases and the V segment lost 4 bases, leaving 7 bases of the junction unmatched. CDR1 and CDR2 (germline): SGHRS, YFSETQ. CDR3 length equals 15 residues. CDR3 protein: CASSPRQGVKETQYF. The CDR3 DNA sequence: TGCGCCAGCAGCCCAAGACAGGGGGTAAAAGAGACCCAGTACTTC. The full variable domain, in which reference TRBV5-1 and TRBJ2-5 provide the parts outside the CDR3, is KAGVTQTPRYLIKTRGQQVTLSCSPISGHRSVSWYQQTPGQGLQFLFEYFSETQRNKGNFPGRFSGRQFSNSRSEMNVSTLELGDSALYLCASSPRQGVKETQYFGPGTRLLVL.

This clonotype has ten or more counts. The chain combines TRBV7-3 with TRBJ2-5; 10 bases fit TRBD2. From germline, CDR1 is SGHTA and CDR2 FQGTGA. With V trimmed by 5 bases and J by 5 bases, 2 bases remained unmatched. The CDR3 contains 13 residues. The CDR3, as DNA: TGTGCCAGCAGCAAGCGGGAGGGGGAGACCCAGTACTTC. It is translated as CASSKREGETQYF.

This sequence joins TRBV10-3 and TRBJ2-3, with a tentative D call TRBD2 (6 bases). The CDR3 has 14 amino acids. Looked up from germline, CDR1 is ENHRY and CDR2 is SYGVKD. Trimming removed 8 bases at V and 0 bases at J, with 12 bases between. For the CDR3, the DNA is TGTGCCATCCGGAGGGCAGCTAGCACAGATACGCAGTATTTT. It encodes CAIRRAASTDTQYF.

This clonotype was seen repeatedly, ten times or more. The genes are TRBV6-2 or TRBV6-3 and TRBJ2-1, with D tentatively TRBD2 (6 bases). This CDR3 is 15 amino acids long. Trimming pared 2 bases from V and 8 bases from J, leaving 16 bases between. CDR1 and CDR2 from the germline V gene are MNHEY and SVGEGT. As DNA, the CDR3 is TGTGCCAGCAGTTACCCCACGGGAGAACGGTATGAGCAGTTCTTC. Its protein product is CASSYPTGERYEQFF.

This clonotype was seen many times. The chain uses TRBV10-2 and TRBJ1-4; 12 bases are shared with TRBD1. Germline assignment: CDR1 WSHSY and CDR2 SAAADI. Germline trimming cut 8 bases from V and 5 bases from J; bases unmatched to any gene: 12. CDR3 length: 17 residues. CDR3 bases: TGCGCCAGCGGCCGGGGACAGGGGGCCGGTCCGAATGAAAAACTGTTTTTT. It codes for CASGRGQGAGPNEKLFF.

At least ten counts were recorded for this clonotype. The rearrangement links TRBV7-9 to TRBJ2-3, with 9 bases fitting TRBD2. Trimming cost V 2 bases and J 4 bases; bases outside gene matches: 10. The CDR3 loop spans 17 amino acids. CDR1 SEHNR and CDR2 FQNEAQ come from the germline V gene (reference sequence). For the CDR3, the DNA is TGTGCCAGCAGCTTATATGCGGGAGGGCCCGGGCCAGATACGCAGTATTTT. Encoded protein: CASSLYAGGPGPDTQYF.

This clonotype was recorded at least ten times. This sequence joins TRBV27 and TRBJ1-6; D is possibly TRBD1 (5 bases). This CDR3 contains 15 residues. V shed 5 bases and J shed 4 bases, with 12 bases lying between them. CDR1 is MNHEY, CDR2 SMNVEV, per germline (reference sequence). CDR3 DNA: TGTGCCAGCAGTAACAGGTGGGAGTATAATTCACCCCTCCACTTT. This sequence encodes CASSNRWEYNSPLHF.